This TCR beta chain was captured by sequencing in a study of shared clonotypes between healthy human individuals. Repertoires were generated with immunoSEQ multiplex PCR, while TCRdb's copy carries only in-frame clones and drops some. Of 1.5 million to 2.5 million clones detected, roughly 95% appear once; the ten largest clones hold 0.9% to 1.5%. The CDR3 consists of 14 residues. Germline lookup yields CDR1 SGDLS and CDR2 YYNGEE. V lost 0 bases and J 3 bases, leaving 9 bases between the germline ends. The naive CD8 subset, CD45RO-negative cells positively selected for CCR7, excluded terminally differentiated effector memory CD45RA+ cells.

This receptor was taken from a man between 18 and 29 years old in good health. The sequenced sample consisted of naive CD8+ T cells sorted from blood. The chain uses TRBV9 and TRBJ1-2; tentative D call: TRBD1 (5 bases). CDR3: CASSVGPQDYGYTF. CDR3 coding DNA: TGTGCCAGCAGCGTAGGTCCACAGGACTATGGCTACACCTTC.